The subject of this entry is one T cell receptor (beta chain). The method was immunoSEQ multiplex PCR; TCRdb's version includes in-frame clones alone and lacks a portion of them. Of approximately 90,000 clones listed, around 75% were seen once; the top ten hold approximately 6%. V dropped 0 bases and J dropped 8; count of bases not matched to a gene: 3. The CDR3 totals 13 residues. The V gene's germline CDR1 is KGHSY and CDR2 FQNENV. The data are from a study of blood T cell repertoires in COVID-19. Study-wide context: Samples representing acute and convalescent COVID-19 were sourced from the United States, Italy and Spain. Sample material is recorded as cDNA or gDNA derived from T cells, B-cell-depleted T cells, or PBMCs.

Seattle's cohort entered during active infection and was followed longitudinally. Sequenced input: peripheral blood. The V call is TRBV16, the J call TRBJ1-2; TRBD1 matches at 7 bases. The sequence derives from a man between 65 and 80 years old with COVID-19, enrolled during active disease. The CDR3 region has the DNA TGTGCCAGCAGCCAATCTGGGACAGCCGGCTACACCTTC. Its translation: CASSQSGTAGYTF.